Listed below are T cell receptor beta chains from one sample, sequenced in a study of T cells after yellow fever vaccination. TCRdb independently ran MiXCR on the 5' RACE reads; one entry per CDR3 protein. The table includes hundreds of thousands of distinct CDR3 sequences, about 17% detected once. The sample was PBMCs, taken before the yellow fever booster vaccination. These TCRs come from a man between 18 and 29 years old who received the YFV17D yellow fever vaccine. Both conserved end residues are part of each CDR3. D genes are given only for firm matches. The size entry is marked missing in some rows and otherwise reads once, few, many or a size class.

CDR3nt: TGTGCCATCAGTGATGGGGGACAGGACCTTAAATATGGCTACACCTTC; CDR3aa: CAISDGGQDLKYGYTF; v_gene: TRBV10-3; abundance: many; d_gene: TRBD1; j_gene: TRBJ1-2
CDR3nt: TGTGCCAGCAGCCCACGGGGTCCCTATGGCTACACCTTC; CDR3aa: CASSPRGPYGYTF; v_gene: TRBV12-3/TRBV12-4; abundance: .; d_gene: .; j_gene: TRBJ1-2
CDR3nt: TGCAGTGCCGGTCCGAGGGCGGGGGGCTCCTACGAGCAGTACTTC; CDR3aa: CSAGPRAGGSYEQYF; v_gene: TRBV20-1; abundance: few; d_gene: TRBD2; j_gene: TRBJ2-7
CDR3nt: TGCGCCAGCAGCTTGAACCCCGGGTCATCCTACGAGCAGTACTTC; CDR3aa: CASSLNPGSSYEQYF; v_gene: TRBV5-1; abundance: .; d_gene: .; j_gene: TRBJ2-7
CDR3nt: TGTGCCAGCAGTAGGGCTAGCGGGGGTTGGGGTGAGCAGTTCTTC; CDR3aa: CASSRASGGWGEQFF; v_gene: TRBV12-3/TRBV12-4; abundance: many; d_gene: TRBD2; j_gene: TRBJ2-1
CDR3nt: TGCAGTGCTGGGGGCGGGTCCTCCGACACTGAAGCTTTCTTT; CDR3aa: CSAGGGSSDTEAFF; v_gene: TRBV20-1; abundance: many; d_gene: .; j_gene: TRBJ1-1
CDR3nt: TGTGCCAGCAGCTTCCTCCTGGCGGGGGGGCACTCTAGCACAGATACGCAGTATTTT; CDR3aa: CASSFLLAGGHSSTDTQYF; v_gene: TRBV7-6; abundance: .; d_gene: TRBD2; j_gene: TRBJ2-3
CDR3nt: TGCGCCAGCAGCCAAGACTTAGGTCTAGCGGGTTTCAATGAGCAGTTCTTC; CDR3aa: CASSQDLGLAGFNEQFF; v_gene: TRBV4-3; abundance: .; d_gene: TRBD2; j_gene: TRBJ2-1
CDR3nt: TGCGCCAGCACCTCAGTGGGCACGAGAGAAGCTTTCTTT; CDR3aa: CASTSVGTREAFF; v_gene: TRBV4-1; abundance: few; d_gene: .; j_gene: TRBJ1-1
CDR3nt: TGTGCCAGCAGCTTAGGTGGCAGGGAAAATCAGCCCCAGCATTTT; CDR3aa: CASSLGGRENQPQHF; v_gene: TRBV7-2; abundance: few; d_gene: .; j_gene: TRBJ1-5
CDR3nt: TGTGCCAGCAGTTTGCCAGGGCTTGGCTACACCTTC; CDR3aa: CASSLPGLGYTF; v_gene: TRBV28; abundance: .; d_gene: .; j_gene: TRBJ1-2
CDR3nt: TGTGCCAGCAGTTCCAACCTTGGACAGGGGGCGCGAGGGGAGCTGTTTTTT; CDR3aa: CASSSNLGQGARGELFF; v_gene: TRBV28; abundance: few; d_gene: TRBD1; j_gene: TRBJ2-2
CDR3nt: TGTGCCAGCAGTACCTCCTCGCGGGACCACAATGAGCAGTTCTTC; CDR3aa: CASSTSSRDHNEQFF; v_gene: TRBV28; abundance: .; d_gene: .; j_gene: TRBJ2-1
CDR3nt: TGTGCCAGCAGTTACCCCGCAGGGACAGGGCCCAACTATGGCTACACCTTC; CDR3aa: CASSYPAGTGPNYGYTF; v_gene: TRBV28; abundance: .; d_gene: TRBD1; j_gene: TRBJ1-2
CDR3nt: TGCAGTGCTGGTGGACGAGGGACGGTGACCCAGTACTTC; CDR3aa: CSAGGRGTVTQYF; v_gene: TRBV20-1; abundance: .; d_gene: .; j_gene: TRBJ2-5
CDR3nt: TGTGCCAGCAGTTATCCCCCAGCCGGGACTAGAGATACGCAGTATTTT; CDR3aa: CASSYPPAGTRDTQYF; v_gene: TRBV6-2/TRBV6-3; abundance: .; d_gene: TRBD2; j_gene: TRBJ2-3
CDR3nt: TGTGCCAGCAGCAGAGGTAGGAGTTCCGGCTACACCTTC; CDR3aa: CASSRGRSSGYTF; v_gene: TRBV13; abundance: .; d_gene: .; j_gene: TRBJ1-2
CDR3nt: TGTGCCAGCAGCCATGAGGGGGAGACCCAGTACTTC; CDR3aa: CASSHEGETQYF; v_gene: TRBV4-2; abundance: .; d_gene: .; j_gene: TRBJ2-5
CDR3nt: TGTGCCAGCAGCCCGGGACAGAACGAGCAGTACTTC; CDR3aa: CASSPGQNEQYF; v_gene: TRBV7-9; abundance: few; d_gene: TRBD1; j_gene: TRBJ2-7
CDR3nt: TGCAGCGTCTCGGGGGGTGTATACGAGCAGTACTTC; CDR3aa: CSVSGGVYEQYF; v_gene: TRBV29-1; abundance: few; d_gene: TRBD2; j_gene: TRBJ2-7
CDR3nt: TGTGCCAGCAGCCCCGAGTCGGGAGCCCAGTTCTTC; CDR3aa: CASSPESGAQFF; v_gene: TRBV11-2; abundance: .; d_gene: .; j_gene: TRBJ2-1
CDR3nt: TGTGCCGCCTCCTGGGTGGATGAGCAGTTCTTC; CDR3aa: CAASWVDEQFF; v_gene: TRBV30; abundance: few; d_gene: .; j_gene: TRBJ2-1
CDR3nt: TGTGCCACTCAGGACAGGCATAATGAGCAGTTCTTC; CDR3aa: CATQDRHNEQFF; v_gene: TRBV2; abundance: few; d_gene: TRBD1; j_gene: TRBJ2-1
CDR3nt: TGCGCCAGCAGCCCCTATGACGTTTCTTCCTACGAGCAGTACTTC; CDR3aa: CASSPYDVSSYEQYF; v_gene: TRBV5-1; abundance: many; d_gene: .; j_gene: TRBJ2-7
CDR3nt: TGTGCCAGCAGCCAAGGTTCGGGATACGAGCAGTACTTC; CDR3aa: CASSQGSGYEQYF; v_gene: TRBV7-2; abundance: few; d_gene: .; j_gene: TRBJ2-7
CDR3nt: TGTGCCAGCAGCCCACGGGGGGGCTCCCTGACTGAGCAGTTCTTC; CDR3aa: CASSPRGGSLTEQFF; v_gene: TRBV7-9; abundance: .; d_gene: TRBD2; j_gene: TRBJ2-1